What follows are 13 T cell receptor beta chains derived from one specimen sequenced in a study of blood T cells in healthy people across ages. Sample-barcoded 5' priming and a J-beta primer mix drove a second PCR of 7 to 11 cycles. MiXCR, run by TCRdb on the 5' RACE reads, gives a single entry per CDR3 protein. The table includes 1.5 million to 2 million distinct CDR3 sequences, around half detected once. The sequencing input was blood. The source is a woman between 35 and 50 years old in good health.

The V call is TRBV11-2, the J call TRBJ2-1, with a possible D match to TRBD2 (7 bases). V lost 1 base and J lost 3, with 28 bases in between. The CDR3 is 21 amino acids. Germline CDR1 reads SGHAT; CDR2 reads FQNNGV. CDR3 DNA: TGTGCCAGCAGCTTAGGTTCTTTCTGGGGGGGGACAACCTCATACTACAATGAGCAGTTCTTC. Its translation is CASSLGSFWGGTTSYYNEQFF.

This sequence joins TRBV21-1 and TRBJ2-5; the D call of TRBD2 is as the table states it, not checked on the DNA. TRBV21-1 is tagged as a pseudogene. This CDR3 region has 18 residues. CDR3 in DNA: TGTGCCAGCAGCAAGGCCTATTCGCTCGGGGGACTACCCTGGACCCAGTACTTC. Translated: CASSKAYSLGGLPWTQYF.

V usage is TRBV3-1 and J usage is TRBJ2-1, with D possibly TRBD1 on 6 matching bases. Between the trimmed V and J ends, which lost 4 bases and 13 bases, there was a span of 20 bases. The CDR3 covers 14 residues. The germline CDR1 and CDR2 sequences are LGHDT and YNNKEL (reference sequence). The CDR3, as DNA: TGTGCCAGCAGCCCTTCAACAGGGTTAGAGACCCAGTTCTTC. Translation gives CASSPSTGLETQFF.

This clonotype is judged medium-sized. The chain combines TRBV18 with TRBJ2-3; D is unresolved. Germline loops: CDR1 KGHSH, CDR2 LQKENI. The CDR3 consists of 11 residues. Trimming removed 8 bases from V and 2 bases from J, with 5 bases in between. The CDR3 loop is CASSPTDTQYF. In nucleotides, the CDR3 is TGTGCCAGCAGCCCCACAGATACGCAGTATTTT. Filled out from reference TRBV18 and TRBJ2-3, the complete variable domain reads NAGVMQNPRHLVRRRGQEARLRCSPMKGHSHVYWYRQLPEEGLKFMVYLQKENIIDESGMPKERFSAEFPKEGPSILRIQQVVRGDSAAYFCASSPTDTQYFGPGTRLTVL.

This chain links TRBV5-1 with TRBJ2-1; D might be TRBD1 or TRBD2, each matching 5 bases. CDR3 length equals 16 residues. V shed 0 bases and J shed 2 bases, with 12 bases lying between them. The V gene's germline CDR1 is SGHRS and CDR2 YFSETQ. The CDR3 DNA reads TGCGCCAGCAGCTTGGACTCCCCGGGGCCCTACAATGAGCAGTTCTTC. Residues: CASSLDSPGPYNEQFF.

Only a few counts were recorded for this clonotype. The chain joins TRBV4-3 to TRBJ2-7; 12 nucleotides agree with TRBD1. After removal of 3 bases from V and 5 bases from J, the junction contained 5 bases not matched to a gene. The CDR3 is 15 residues long. The germline CDR1 and CDR2 sequences are LGHNA and YSLEER. The CDR3 nucleotides read TGCGCCAGCAGCCATACCGGGACAGGGGGCAACGAGCAGTACTTC. It specifies CASSHTGTGGNEQYF.

This chain uses TRBV12-3 or TRBV12-4 with TRBJ1-4; D is uncertain. The CDR3 totals 15 residues. The ends were cut back, 7 bases at V and 4 bases at J, with 16 bases in the middle. Here the CDR3 reads CASTIRRAFNEKLFF. The CDR3 nucleotides read TGTGCCAGCACCATAAGACGCGCGTTTAATGAAAAACTGTTTTTT.

The J gene is TRBJ2-4, the V gene TRBV5-1; D possibly corresponds to TRBD2 (6 bases). The end of the DNA is better explained by TRBJ2-7, so the J call may be wrong. CDR3 length equals 15 residues. The germline V gene has CDR1 SGHRS and CDR2 YFSETQ. CDR3 in amino acids: CASSLVQAGNHEQYF. CDR3 DNA: TGCGCCAGCAGCTTGGTGCAGGCGGGGAACCACGAGCAGTACTTC.

This clonotype was recorded a few times. The V and J genes are TRBV27 and TRBJ2-1; TRBD2 agrees at 7 bases. Per the germline V gene, CDR1 is MNHEY and CDR2 is SMNVEV (reference sequence). V trimming: 3 bases; J trimming: 3 bases; junction bases outside the gene matches: 5. CDR3 size: 15 residues. The CDR3 DNA sequence: TGTGCCAGCAGTTTTGGGGGGGAGCTCTACAATGAGCAGTTCTTC. Translation gives CASSFGGELYNEQFF.

The gene calls are TRBV20-1 and TRBJ2-1, with D perhaps given as TRBD1 or TRBD2 (6 bases each). V lost 5 bases and J lost 10, with 12 bases in between. The CDR3 runs 11 residues. The germline gives CDR1 DFQATT, CDR2 SNEGSKA (reference sequence). The chain's CDR3 is CSARGPIEQFF. The CDR3 bases are TGCAGTGCTCGGGGGCCTATAGAGCAGTTCTTC.

The J gene is TRBJ2-5, the V gene TRBV5-1; D gene ambiguous. The CDR3 runs to 14 residues. V lost 3 bases and J 1 base, leaving 10 bases between the germline ends. CDR1 and CDR2 (germline): SGHRS, YFSETQ. CDR3 loop: CASSSLTAQETQYF. The CDR3, as DNA: TGCGCCAGCAGCTCGCTTACAGCCCAAGAGACCCAGTACTTC.

V and J are TRBV10-3 and TRBJ2-5, with 12 positions matching TRBD1. The better agreement between TRBJ2-7 and the DNA end casts doubt on the J call. The CDR3 contains 13 residues. Germline V CDR1 and CDR2: ENHRY, SYGVKD. The CDR3 bases are TGTGCCATCAGCCGGGACAGGGGGCACGAGCAGTACTTC. It translates to CAISRDRGHEQYF.

In DNA, the CDR3 is TGTGCCAGCAGCCAAAGGGACCAGGGGTCCTACAATGAGCAGTTCTTC. This translates into CASSQRDQGSYNEQFF. This chain links TRBV14 with TRBJ2-1; the D gene is possibly TRBD1 (6 bases). V was trimmed by 2 bases and J by 1 base, leaving 12 bases between them. The CDR3 spans 16 residues. Germline CDR1 and CDR2: SGHDN and FVKESK. The whole variable domain, remainder taken from reference TRBV14 and TRBJ2-1, is EAGVTQFPSHSVIEKGQTVTLRCDPISGHDNLYWYRRVMGKEIKFLLHFVKESKQDESGMPNNRFLAERTGGTYSTLKVQPAELEDSGVYFCASSQRDQGSYNEQFFGPGTRLTVL.